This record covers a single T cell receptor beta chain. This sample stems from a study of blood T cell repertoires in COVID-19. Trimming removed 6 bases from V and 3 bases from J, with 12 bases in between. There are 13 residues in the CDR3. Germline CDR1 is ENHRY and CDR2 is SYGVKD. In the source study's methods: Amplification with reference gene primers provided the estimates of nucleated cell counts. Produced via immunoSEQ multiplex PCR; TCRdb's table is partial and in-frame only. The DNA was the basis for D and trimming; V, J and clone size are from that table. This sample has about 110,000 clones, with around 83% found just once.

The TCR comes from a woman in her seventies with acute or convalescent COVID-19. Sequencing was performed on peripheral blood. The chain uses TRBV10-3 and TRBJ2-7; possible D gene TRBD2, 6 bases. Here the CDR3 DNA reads TGTGCCATCAGCCTAGCGACAATCTACGAGCAGTACTTC. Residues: CAISLATIYEQYF.